Described below is a single T cell receptor beta chain sequence and its context. Libraries were prepared by immunoSEQ multiplex PCR; TCRdb keeps only in-frame clonotypes and omits some of them. The sample shows under 110,000 clones, approximately 90% of them seen only once. Germline CDR1 reads MNHNY; CDR2 reads SVGAGI (reference sequence). This CDR3 has 16 amino acids. With V trimmed by 0 bases and J by 2 bases, 5 bases remained unmatched. The data were taken from a study of T cell changes during pregnancy in multiple sclerosis. The sample consisted of peripheral blood, taken after pregnancy. This receptor was identified in a female donor with multiple sclerosis, enrolled in a pregnancy study. The V gene is TRBV6-6, the J gene TRBJ2-7; 9 bases match TRBD2. The CDR3 region has the DNA TGTGCCAGCAGTTACTCGAAGGCGGGAGGGGCCTACGAGCAGTACTTC. This translates into CASSYSKAGGAYEQYF.